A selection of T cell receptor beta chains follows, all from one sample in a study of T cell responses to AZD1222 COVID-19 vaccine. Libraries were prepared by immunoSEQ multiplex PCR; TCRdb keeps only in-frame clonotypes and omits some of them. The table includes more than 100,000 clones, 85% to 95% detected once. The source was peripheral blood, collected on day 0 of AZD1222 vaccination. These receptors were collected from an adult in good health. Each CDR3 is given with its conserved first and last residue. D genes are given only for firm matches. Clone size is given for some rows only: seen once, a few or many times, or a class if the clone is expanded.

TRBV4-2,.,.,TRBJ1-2,CASSHRGALNYGYTF,TGTGCCAGCAGCCATAGAGGGGCCCTGAACTATGGCTACACCTTC
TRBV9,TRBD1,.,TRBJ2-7,CASSVGDRGTYEQYF,TGTGCCAGCAGCGTAGGGGACAGGGGTACCTACGAGCAGTACTTC
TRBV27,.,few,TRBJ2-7,CASSLGFTDYYEQYF,TGTGCCAGCAGTTTGGGGTTTACTGATTACTACGAGCAGTACTTC
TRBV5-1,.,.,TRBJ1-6,CASSLAGAGLHF,TGCGCCAGCAGCTTGGCCGGGGCGGGACTCCACTTT
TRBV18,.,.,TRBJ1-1,CASSPPSSIWEAFF,TGTGCCAGCTCACCACCGTCAAGTATTTGGGAAGCTTTCTTT
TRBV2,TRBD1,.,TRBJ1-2,CASRGTGGLNGYTF,TGTGCCAGCAGGGGGACAGGGGGCTTGAATGGCTACACCTTC
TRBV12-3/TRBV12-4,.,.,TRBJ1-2,CASSETDYYGYTF,TGTGCCAGCAGTGAGACGGACTACTATGGCTACACCTTC
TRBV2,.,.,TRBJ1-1,CASSVFRNTEAFF,TGTGCCAGCAGTGTGTTCAGGAACACTGAAGCTTTCTTT
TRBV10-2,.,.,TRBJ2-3,CASSESSLGTDTQYF,TGCGCCAGCAGTGAGTCATCACTCGGCACAGATACGCAGTATTTT
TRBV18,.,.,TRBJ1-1,CASSQGMDTEAFF,TGTGCCAGCTCACAAGGGATGGACACTGAAGCTTTCTTT
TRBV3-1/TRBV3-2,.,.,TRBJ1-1,CASSRGVWVNTEAFF,TGTGCCAGCAGCCGAGGGGTATGGGTGAACACTGAAGCTTTCTTT
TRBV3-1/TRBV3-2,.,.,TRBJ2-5,CASSQVGVQETQYF,TGTGCCAGCAGCCAAGTCGGCGTACAAGAGACCCAGTACTTC
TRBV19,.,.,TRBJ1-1,CASKQGNTEAFF,TGTGCCAGTAAACAGGGGAACACTGAAGCTTTCTTT
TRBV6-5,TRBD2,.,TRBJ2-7,CASSNPSGGTYEQYF,TGTGCCAGCAGTAACCCTAGCGGGGGGACTTACGAGCAGTACTTC
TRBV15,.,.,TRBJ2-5,CATSRAGVEETQYF,TGTGCCACCAGCAGAGCAGGGGTAGAAGAGACCCAGTACTTC
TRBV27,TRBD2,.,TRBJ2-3,CASSALPGLGVDTQYF,TGTGCCAGCAGCGCCTTACCGGGACTAGGAGTAGATACGCAGTATTTT
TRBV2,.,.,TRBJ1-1,CANSISDSRLSSEAFF,TGTGCCAACTCAATCTCGGACAGCCGCCTCTCGAGTGAAGCTTTCTTT
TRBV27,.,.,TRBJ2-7,CASSFGTEQYF,TGTGCCAGCAGTTTTGGAACCGAGCAGTACTTC
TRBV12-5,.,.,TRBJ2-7,CASGFISNVREQYF,TGTGCTAGTGGTTTTATAAGTAACGTGCGCGAGCAGTACTTC
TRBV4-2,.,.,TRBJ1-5,CASSHTDPTGGHQPQHF,TGTGCCAGCAGCCATACAGATCCTACGGGGGGACATCAGCCCCAGCATTTT
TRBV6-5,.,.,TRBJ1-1,CATRLRVTEAFF,TGTGCCACCAGATTAAGGGTCACTGAAGCTTTCTTT
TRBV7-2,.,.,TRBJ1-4,CASSLARGDEKLFF,TGTGCCAGCAGCTTAGCTCGGGGAGATGAAAAACTGTTTTTT
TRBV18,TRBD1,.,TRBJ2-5,CASSPGQEETQYF,TGTGCCAGCTCACCCGGACAGGAAGAGACCCAGTACTTC
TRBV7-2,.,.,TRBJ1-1,CASSEQRDTEAFF,TGTGCCAGCAGCGAACAGAGGGACACTGAAGCTTTCTTT
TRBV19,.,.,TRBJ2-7,CASSIDFGQLTYEQYF,TGTGCCAGTAGTATAGATTTCGGGCAGTTGACCTACGAGCAGTACTTC
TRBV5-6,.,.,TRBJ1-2,CASSRGSANYGYTF,TGTGCCAGCAGCCGGGGCAGTGCTAACTATGGCTACACCTTC
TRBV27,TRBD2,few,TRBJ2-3,CASSLSLAGLQDTQYF,TGTGCCAGCAGTTTATCTTTAGCGGGGCTGCAGGATACGCAGTATTTT
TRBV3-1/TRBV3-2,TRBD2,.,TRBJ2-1,CASSHPSGRGYNEQFF,TGTGCCAGCAGCCACCCGAGCGGGAGGGGATACAATGAGCAGTTCTTC
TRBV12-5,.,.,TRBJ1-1,CASGTSSLGLNTEAFF,TGTGCTAGTGGTACCTCGAGTTTAGGTTTGAACACTGAAGCTTTCTTT
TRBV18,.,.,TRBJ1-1,CASSPLQGVTEAFF,TGTGCCAGCTCACCACTCCAGGGTGTCACTGAAGCTTTCTTT
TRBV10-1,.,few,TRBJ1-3,CASSASSGNTIYF,TGCGCCAGCAGTGCCTCCTCTGGAAACACCATATATTTT
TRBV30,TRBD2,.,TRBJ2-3,CAWSVTSGGDTQYF,TGTGCCTGGAGCGTTACTAGCGGGGGAGATACGCAGTATTTT
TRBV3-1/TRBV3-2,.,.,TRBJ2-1,CASSRPGHGDNEQFF,TGTGCCAGCAGTCGGCCAGGACACGGCGACAATGAGCAGTTCTTC
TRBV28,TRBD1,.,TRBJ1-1,CASSPFDRGGGTEAFF,TGTGCCAGCAGCCCATTCGACAGGGGGGGTGGTACTGAAGCTTTCTTT
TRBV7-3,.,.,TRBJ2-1,CASSFQMSGRSHVNEQFF,TGTGCCAGCAGTTTCCAAATGTCGGGGCGGAGTCACGTCAATGAGCAGTTCTTC
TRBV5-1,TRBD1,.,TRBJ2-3,CASSRNGQEYTDTQYF,TGCGCCAGCAGCCGAAACGGACAGGAATACACAGATACGCAGTATTTT
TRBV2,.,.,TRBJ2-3,CASSDRTDTQYF,TGTGCCAGCAGTGACCGCACAGATACGCAGTATTTT
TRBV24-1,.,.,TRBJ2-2,CATSDVYNDGELFF,TGTGCCACCAGTGATGTTTACAATGACGGGGAGCTGTTTTTT